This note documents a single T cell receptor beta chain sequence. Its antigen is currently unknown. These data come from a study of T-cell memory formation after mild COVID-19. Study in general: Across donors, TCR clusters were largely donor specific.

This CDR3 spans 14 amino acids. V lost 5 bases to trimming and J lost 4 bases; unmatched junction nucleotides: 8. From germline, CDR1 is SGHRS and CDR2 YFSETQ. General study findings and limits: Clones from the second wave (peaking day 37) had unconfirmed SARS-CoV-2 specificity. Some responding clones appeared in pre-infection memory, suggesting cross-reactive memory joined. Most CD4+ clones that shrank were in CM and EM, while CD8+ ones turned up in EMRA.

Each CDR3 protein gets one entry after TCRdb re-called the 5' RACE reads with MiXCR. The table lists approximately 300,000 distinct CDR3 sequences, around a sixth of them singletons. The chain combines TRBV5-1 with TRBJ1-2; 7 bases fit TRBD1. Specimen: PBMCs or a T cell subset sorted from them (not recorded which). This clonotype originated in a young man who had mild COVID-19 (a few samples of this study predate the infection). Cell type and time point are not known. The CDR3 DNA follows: TGCGCCAGCAGGCCGACAGGGTCCGCCTATGGCTACACCTTC. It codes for CASRPTGSAYGYTF.